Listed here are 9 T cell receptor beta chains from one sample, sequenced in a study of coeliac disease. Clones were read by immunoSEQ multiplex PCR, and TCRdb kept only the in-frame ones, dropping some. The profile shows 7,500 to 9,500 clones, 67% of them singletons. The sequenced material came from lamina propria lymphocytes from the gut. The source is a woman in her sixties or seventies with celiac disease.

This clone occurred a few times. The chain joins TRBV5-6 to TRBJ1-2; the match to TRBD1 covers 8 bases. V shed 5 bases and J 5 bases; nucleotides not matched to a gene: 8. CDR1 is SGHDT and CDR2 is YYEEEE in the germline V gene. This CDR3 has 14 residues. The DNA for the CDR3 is TGTGCCAGCAGTTTTTTGGGACAGGATTATGGCTACACCTTC. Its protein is CASSFLGQDYGYTF. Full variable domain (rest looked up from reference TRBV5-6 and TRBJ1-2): DAGVTQSPTHLIKTRGQQVTLRCSPKSGHDTVSWYQQALGQGPQFIFQYYEEEERQRGNFPDRFSGHQFPNYSSELNVNALLLGDSALYLCASSFLGQDYGYTFGSGTRLTVV.

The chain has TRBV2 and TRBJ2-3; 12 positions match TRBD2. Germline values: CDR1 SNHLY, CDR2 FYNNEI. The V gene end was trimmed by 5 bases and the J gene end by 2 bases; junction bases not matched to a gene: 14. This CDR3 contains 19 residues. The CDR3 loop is CASSLPSVTSGGLTDTQYF. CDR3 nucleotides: TGTGCCAGCAGTTTGCCGTCCGTTACTAGCGGGGGGCTCACAGATACGCAGTATTTT. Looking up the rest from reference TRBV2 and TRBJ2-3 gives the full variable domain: EPEVTQTPSHQVTQMGQEVILRCVPISNHLYFYWYRQILGQKVEFLVSFYNNEISEKSEIFDDQFSVERPDGSNFTLKIRSTKLEDSAMYFCASSLPSVTSGGLTDTQYFGPGTRLTVL.

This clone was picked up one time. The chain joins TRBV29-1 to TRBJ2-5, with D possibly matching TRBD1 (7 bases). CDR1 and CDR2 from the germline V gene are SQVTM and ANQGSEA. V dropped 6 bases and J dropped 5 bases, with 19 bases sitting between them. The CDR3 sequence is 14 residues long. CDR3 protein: CSVLRTGGAETQYF. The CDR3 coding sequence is TGCAGCGTCCTCCGGACAGGAGGGGCGGAGACCCAGTACTTC.

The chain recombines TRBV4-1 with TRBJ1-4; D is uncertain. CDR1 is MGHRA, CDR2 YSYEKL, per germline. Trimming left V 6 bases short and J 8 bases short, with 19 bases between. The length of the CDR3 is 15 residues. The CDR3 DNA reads TGCGCCAGCAGGCACCAAAGCGGGGAGGCAGAAAAACTGTTTTTT. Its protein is CASRHQSGEAEKLFF.

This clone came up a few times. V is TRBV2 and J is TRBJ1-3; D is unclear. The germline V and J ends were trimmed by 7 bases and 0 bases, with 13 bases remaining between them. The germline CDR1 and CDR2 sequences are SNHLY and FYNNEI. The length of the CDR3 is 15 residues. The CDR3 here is CASNYAGSSGNTIYF. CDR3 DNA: TGTGCCAGCAATTATGCGGGCAGCTCTGGAAACACCATATATTTT.

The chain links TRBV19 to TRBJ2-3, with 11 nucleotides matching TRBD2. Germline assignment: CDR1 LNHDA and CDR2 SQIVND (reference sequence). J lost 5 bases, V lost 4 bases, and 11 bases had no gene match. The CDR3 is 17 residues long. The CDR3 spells CASSRGIAGGVEDTQYF. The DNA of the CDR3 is TGTGCCAGTAGTAGGGGAATAGCGGGAGGGGTTGAAGATACGCAGTATTTT.

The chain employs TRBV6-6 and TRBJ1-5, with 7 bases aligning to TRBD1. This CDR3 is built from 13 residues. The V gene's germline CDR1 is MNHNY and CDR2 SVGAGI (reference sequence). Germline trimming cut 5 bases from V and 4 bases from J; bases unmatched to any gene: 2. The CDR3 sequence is CASSMTGNQPQHF. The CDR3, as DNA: TGTGCCAGCAGTATGACAGGGAATCAGCCCCAGCATTTT.

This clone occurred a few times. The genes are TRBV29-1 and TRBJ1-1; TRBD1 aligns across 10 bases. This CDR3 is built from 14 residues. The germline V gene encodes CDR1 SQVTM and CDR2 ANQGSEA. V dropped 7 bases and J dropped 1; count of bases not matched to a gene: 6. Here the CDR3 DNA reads TGCAGCGGCCGACAGGGGGCGCGGAACACTGAAGCTTTCTTT. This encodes CSGRQGARNTEAFF.

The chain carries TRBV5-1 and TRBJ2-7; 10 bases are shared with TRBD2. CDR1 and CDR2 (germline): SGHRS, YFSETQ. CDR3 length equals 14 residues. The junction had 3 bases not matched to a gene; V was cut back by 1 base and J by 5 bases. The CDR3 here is CASSLLSGGHEQYF. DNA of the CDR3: TGCGCCAGCAGCTTGCTTAGCGGGGGGCACGAGCAGTACTTC.